This T cell receptor beta chain is from a study of neurological immune-mediated disorders. CDR3 length equals 13 residues. Looked up from germline, CDR1 is ENHRY and CDR2 is SYGVKD. Trimming shortened V by 8 bases and J by 5 bases, and 12 bases separated the two germline ends. This clonotype was seen at least ten times. TCRdb reprocessed the 5' RACE reads with MiXCR, giving one entry per CDR3 protein. The data contain tens of thousands of distinct CDR3 sequences, approximately 3.3% of them singletons. The chain employs TRBV10-3 and TRBJ1-4, with D tentatively TRBD1 (6 bases). This TCR was recovered from a man in his forties with multiple sclerosis. The sequenced sample consisted of PBMCs. CDR3 amino acids: CAIGGPVNEKLFF. CDR3 in DNA: TGTGCCATCGGGGGCCCGGTAAATGAAAAACTGTTTTTT.